A single sample is the source of the 8 T cell receptor beta chains below, sequenced in a study of blood T cell repertoires in COVID-19. This table comes from immunoSEQ multiplex PCR, and its TCRdb copy is limited to in-frame clones, with some not included. The profile shows about 440,000 clones, approximately 88% of them singletons. The sample taken for sequencing was peripheral blood. These receptor sequences come from a woman between 50 and 59 years old with COVID-19, enrolled during active disease.

This clone appeared many times. V is TRBV4-2 and J is TRBJ2-7; D possibly corresponds to TRBD2 (5 bases). The CDR3 loop spans 15 amino acids. Trimming took off 0 bases at V and 1 base at J, with 10 bases between the two ends. CDR1 and CDR2 (germline): LGHNA, YNFKEQ. CDR3 in DNA: TGTGCCAGCAGCCAAGAGAGGGCCGTATCCTACGAGCAGTACTTC. As protein: CASSQERAVSYEQYF.

This chain uses TRBV29-1 with TRBJ2-3; D is unresolved. V was shortened by 7 bases and J by 1 base, with 18 bases between the two germline ends. Germline V CDR1 and CDR2: SQVTM, ANQGSEA. The CDR3 length is 15 residues. The CDR3 loop is CSAQALSVGTDTQYF. The CDR3 DNA reads TGCAGCGCCCAAGCCCTTTCGGTGGGCACAGATACGCAGTATTTT.

The V and J genes are TRBV29-1 and TRBJ1-2; 8 nucleotides line up with TRBD1. CDR3 length equals 13 residues. The V and J ends lost 7 bases and 6 bases, in that order; junction bases with no gene match: 10. Germline loops: CDR1 SQVTM, CDR2 ANQGSEA. Written as DNA, the CDR3 is TGCAGCGCTAAGACTCAGGGGGCAAATGGCTACACCTTC. It yields the protein CSAKTQGANGYTF. Full variable domain (outside the CDR3, taken from reference TRBV29-1 and TRBJ1-2): SAVISQKPSRDICQRGTSLTIQCQVDSQVTMMFWYRQQPGQSLTLIATANQGSEATYESGFVIDKFPISRPNLTFSTLTVSNMSPEDSSIYLCSAKTQGANGYTFGSGTRLTVV.

V usage is TRBV5-4 and J usage is TRBJ2-3; TRBD2 agrees at 10 bases. This CDR3 is 17 amino acids long. The V gene end was trimmed by 3 bases and the J gene end by 4 bases; junction bases not matched to a gene: 11. The germline CDR1 and CDR2 sequences are SGHNT and YYREEE (reference sequence). The DNA for the CDR3 is TGTGCCAGCAGCTCGCAGACGGGACTAGCGATCTCAGATACGCAGTATTTT. Amino acid sequence: CASSSQTGLAISDTQYF.

This rearrangement joins TRBV21-1 to TRBJ1-6; TRBD1 is the table's D call, not checked against the DNA. TRBV21-1 is a known pseudogene. There are 16 residues in the CDR3. The CDR3 protein is CASSRPGQGPNSPLHF. The CDR3 DNA reads TGTGCCAGCAGCCGGCCCGGACAGGGACCTAATTCACCCCTCCACTTT.

This clone is a singleton in its sample. V gene TRBV5-1 combines with J gene TRBJ1-1, with a weak D call TRBD1 (6 bases). The germline V and J ends were trimmed by 1 base and 14 bases, with 18 bases remaining between them. Germline CDR1 is SGHRS and CDR2 is YFSETQ. This CDR3 region has 13 residues. CDR3 residues: CASSLLGATPIFF. In DNA form, the CDR3 reads TGCGCCAGCAGCTTGTTGGGGGCTACTCCAATCTTCTTT.

In its sample, this clone was seen a few times. J is TRBJ1-1 and V is TRBV9, with D possibly matching TRBD1 (5 bases). Germline-derived CDR1 and CDR2 are SGDLS and YYNGEE. The ends were cut back, 0 bases at V and 1 base at J, with 10 bases in the middle. The CDR3 is 15 amino acids. CDR3: CASSVGVGQNTEAFF. Here the CDR3 DNA reads TGTGCCAGCAGCGTAGGGGTGGGGCAGAACACTGAAGCTTTCTTT.

Worth noting for this clone: Germline is not matched at one junction end, which may reflect a read error. The chain has TRBV29-1 and TRBJ2-7; the match to TRBD1 covers 12 bases. CDR1 and CDR2 from the germline V gene are SQVTM and ANQGSEA. The CDR3 length is 14 residues. CDR3 DNA sequence: TGCAGCGTAGAAGGGGACAGGGGGCCGGGGGAGCAGTACTTC. Its protein product is CSVEGDRGPGEQYF.